Reported below is one TCR beta chain. Trimming stripped 3 bases from V and 5 bases from J, with 10 bases between. The CDR3 has 12 amino acids. Per the germline V gene, CDR1 is GTSNPN and CDR2 is SVGIG (reference sequence). These data come from a study of cytomegalovirus exposure and HLA in healthy donors. In the PCR, 60 Vbeta and 13 Jbeta primers were used. Repertoires were generated with immunoSEQ multiplex PCR, while TCRdb's copy carries only in-frame clones and drops some. The sample has 150,000 to 200,000 clones; around 78% are singletons. This TCR was recovered from a woman aged 40 to 55 in good health and CMV-seronegative. This chain uses TRBV30 with TRBJ2-5; tentatively, D is TRBD2 (6 bases). Material: PBMCs. This CDR3 is CAWRVSGETQYF. CDR3 bases: TGTGCCTGGAGGGTCAGCGGGGAGACCCAGTACTTC.